The 11 T cell receptor beta chains listed next were all sequenced from one sample in a study of CD8 T cells in ankylosing spondylitis. MiXCR was run by TCRdb on the 5' RACE reads, yielding one entry per CDR3 protein. Of approximately 200,000 distinct CDR3 sequences in the sample, around 13% were seen once. Sequenced sample: blood, either unsorted or a sorted T cell fraction (not recorded which). Receptors were obtained from a male donor with ankylosing spondylitis or in good health (not recorded which).

This sequence joins TRBV11-2 and TRBJ2-3; D call uncertain. Trimming pared 3 bases from V and 2 bases from J, leaving 9 bases between. Germline CDR1 is SGHAT and CDR2 is FQNNGV. The CDR3 loop spans 14 amino acids. This chain's CDR3 is CASSLPGYTDTQYF. For the CDR3, the DNA is TGTGCCAGCAGCTTGCCCGGTTACACAGATACGCAGTATTTT.

The chain links TRBV7-9 to TRBJ2-5; D tentatively fits TRBD1 or TRBD2 (5 bases each). The CDR3 loop spans 13 amino acids. Germline assignment: CDR1 SEHNR and CDR2 FQNEAQ (reference sequence). Trimming shortened V by 3 bases and J by 1 base, and 6 bases separated the two germline ends. The DNA for the CDR3 is TGTGCCAGCAGCTTGGGGGTCCAAGAGACCCAGTACTTC. It is translated as CASSLGVQETQYF.

This sequence joins TRBV6-5 and TRBJ1-1; no definite D call. Germline V lookup: CDR1 MNHEY, CDR2 SVGAGI. This CDR3 has 11 residues. V dropped 4 bases and J dropped 4 bases, with 4 bases sitting between them. The CDR3 sequence is CASSSITEAFF. CDR3 sequence (DNA): TGTGCCAGCAGTTCTATCACTGAAGCTTTCTTT.

The chain links TRBV6-4 to TRBJ1-2; TRBD1 matches at 8 bases. V was clipped by 0 bases and J by 8 bases; unmatched bases: 8. Germline V gene lookup returns CDR1 MRHNA and CDR2 SNTAGT. The CDR3 is made up of 15 amino acids. The CDR3 loop is CASSDSDRVGGGYTF. The CDR3 DNA reads TGTGCCAGCAGTGACTCGGACAGGGTCGGCGGCGGCTACACCTTC.

The table lists this clonotype with a few counts. This chain connects TRBV4-1 to TRBJ1-4; D is ambiguous. This CDR3 has 12 residues. The ends were cut back, 4 bases at V and 8 bases at J, with 8 bases in the middle. Germline V gene lookup returns CDR1 MGHRA and CDR2 YSYEKL. In DNA, the CDR3 is TGCGCCAGCAGCCTACAGACAGAAAAACTGTTTTTT. Translation gives CASSLQTEKLFF.

This clonotype has a handful of counts. This chain connects TRBV25-1 to TRBJ1-5; D ambiguous. There are 14 residues in the CDR3. Germline loops: CDR1 MGHDK, CDR2 SYGVNS. The V end was cut by 3 bases, the J end by 0 bases, with 6 bases between. The CDR3 region is CASSEGLSNQPQHF. CDR3 coding DNA: TGTGCCAGCAGTGAGGGCCTTAGCAATCAGCCCCAGCATTTT.

The V gene is TRBV28, the J gene TRBJ2-5, with TRBD2 matching 9 bases. Germline CDR1 reads MDHEN; CDR2 reads SYDVKM. The CDR3 runs to 16 residues. The junction had 7 bases not matched to a gene; V was cut back by 0 bases and J by 5 bases. Written as DNA, the CDR3 is TGTGCCAGCAGTTTATGGGGGGTAGCGGGAGCTGAGACCCAGTACTTC. This sequence encodes CASSLWGVAGAETQYF.

This clonotype has only a few counts. V and J are TRBV12-3 or TRBV12-4 and TRBJ2-1; the D gene is possibly TRBD2 (7 bases). This CDR3 region has 14 residues. With 3 bases removed from V and 7 bases from J, the gap between germline ends came to 13 bases. CDR3 loop: CASSFGGPGNEQFF. The CDR3 bases are TGTGCCAGCAGTTTCGGGGGGCCGGGGAATGAGCAGTTCTTC.

This clonotype was counted ten times or more. The chain combines TRBV2 with TRBJ2-1, with D possibly being TRBD1 or TRBD2 (6 bases each). The CDR3 is made up of 15 amino acids. Germline lookup yields CDR1 SNHLY and CDR2 FYNNEI. V lost 2 bases to trimming and J lost 6 bases, with 14 bases between them. CDR3 in amino acids: CASSEYGEGGNEQFF. The CDR3 bases are TGTGCCAGCAGTGAATATGGAGAGGGGGGCAATGAGCAGTTCTTC.

The chain combines TRBV7-9 with TRBJ2-5; possibly TRBD1 or TRBD2 for D (5 bases each). Germline CDR1 SEHNR, CDR2 FQNEAQ (reference sequence). This CDR3 comprises 15 residues. V dropped 7 bases and J dropped 2 bases, with 17 bases sitting between them. CDR3 residues: CASTTSGTVQETQYF. In DNA, the CDR3 is TGTGCCAGCACCACCAGTGGGACGGTACAAGAGACCCAGTACTTC.

This clonotype showed up many times. This sequence joins TRBV4-1 and TRBJ2-7; TRBD1 or TRBD2 may be the D gene (5 bases each). The CDR3 sequence is 13 residues long. V gave up 4 bases and J gave up 3 bases, with 10 bases separating them. In germline, CDR1 is MGHRA, CDR2 YSYEKL. CDR3 amino acids: CASSLRDGYEQYF. The CDR3 bases are TGCGCCAGCAGCCTCCGGGACGGCTACGAGCAGTACTTC.